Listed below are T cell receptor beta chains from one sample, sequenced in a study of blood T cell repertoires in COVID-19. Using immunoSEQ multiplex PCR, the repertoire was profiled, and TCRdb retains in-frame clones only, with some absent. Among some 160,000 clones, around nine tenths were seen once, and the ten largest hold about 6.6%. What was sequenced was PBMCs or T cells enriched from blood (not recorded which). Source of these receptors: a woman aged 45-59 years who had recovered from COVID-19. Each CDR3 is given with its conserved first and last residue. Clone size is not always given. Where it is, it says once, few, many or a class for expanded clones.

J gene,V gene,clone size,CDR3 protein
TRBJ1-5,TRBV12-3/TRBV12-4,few,CASSWGTYQPQHF
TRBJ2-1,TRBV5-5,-,CASSPQGNNEQFF
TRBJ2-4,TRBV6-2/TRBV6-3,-,CASSYGTSGGWNIQYF
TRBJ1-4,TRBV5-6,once,CASSSRWASTNEKLFF
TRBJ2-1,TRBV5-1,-,CASSLGIRGLAGESSYNEQFF
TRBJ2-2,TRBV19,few,CASSTLPGQAVHTGELFF
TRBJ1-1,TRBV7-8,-,CASSSWAGNTEAFF
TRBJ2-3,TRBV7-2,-,CASSLAGGTDTQYF
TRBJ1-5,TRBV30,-,CAWSDRRNQPQHF
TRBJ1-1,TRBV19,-,CASSIGGPGENTEAFF
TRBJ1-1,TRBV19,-,CASSPQGLNTEAFF
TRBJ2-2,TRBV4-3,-,CASSTDRLITGELFF
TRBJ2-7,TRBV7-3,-,CASSSQGFVGEQYF
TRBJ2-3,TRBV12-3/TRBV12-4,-,CASSYTDTQYF
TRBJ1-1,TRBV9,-,CASSVGSRGRSEAFF
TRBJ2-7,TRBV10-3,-,CATETGGAYEQYF
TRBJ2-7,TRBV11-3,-,CASSLEEFYEQYF
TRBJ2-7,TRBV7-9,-,CASSLSGTVYEQYF
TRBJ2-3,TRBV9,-,CASSVASGRSDTQYF
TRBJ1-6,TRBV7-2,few,CASSFVDRGDSPLHF
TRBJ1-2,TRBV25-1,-,CASLPKTGMSYTF
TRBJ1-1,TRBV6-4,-,CASSQGSNTEAFF
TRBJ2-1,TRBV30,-,CAWGSPTGSVNEQFF
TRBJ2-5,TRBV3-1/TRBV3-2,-,CASSQEVSGSRGETQYF
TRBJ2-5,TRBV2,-,CASSEEKRGGSKTQYF
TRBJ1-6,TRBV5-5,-,CASRGTGHSPLHF
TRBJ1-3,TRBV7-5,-,CARSLWWTGEPGNTIYF
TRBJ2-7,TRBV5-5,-,CASSGLLGPSEQYF
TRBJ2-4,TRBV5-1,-,CASSLDRGGTKNIQYF
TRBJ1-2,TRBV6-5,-,CASSPPSSGSYGYTF
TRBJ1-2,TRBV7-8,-,CASSRGREGTLGSTF
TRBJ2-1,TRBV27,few,CASDNRLAGGSSYNEQFF
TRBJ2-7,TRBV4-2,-,CASSRAGTGYYEQYF
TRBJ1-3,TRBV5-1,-,CASSLGTPGNTIYF
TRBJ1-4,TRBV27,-,CASSEQHNEKLFF
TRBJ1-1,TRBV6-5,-,CASKIGNTEAFF
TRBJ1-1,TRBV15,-,CATSRAYTEAFF
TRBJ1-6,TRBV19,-,CASRTGLASPLHF
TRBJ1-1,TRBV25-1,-,CASSGYRSEAFF
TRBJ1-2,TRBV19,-,CASSMRGLNYGYTF
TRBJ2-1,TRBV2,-,CASSLGTGGTYNEQFF
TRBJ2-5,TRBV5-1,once,CASIPGTGVQTQYF
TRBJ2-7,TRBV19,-,CASSIGSYEQYF